This TCR beta chain was sequenced for a study of T cell changes during pregnancy in multiple sclerosis (dated by TCRdb to between 2017 and 2020). Describing the broader study: Changes in the T cell repertoire over the course of pregnancy were examined in this study in women with multiple sclerosis.

Note on this clone: The antigen it binds to is not known. The input lacks base qualities; no much larger clone sits a single base away.

Via the germline V gene, CDR1 is MDHEN and CDR2 SYDVKM. Reading from cysteine to phenylalanine, the CDR3 counts 15 amino acids. Only the CDR3 DNA stays, 45 bases, in frame from base 1. The trim is 3 bases for V and 3 bases for J, with a gap of 11 bases between the germline ends. Library preparation was by the immunoSEQ multiplex PCR assay. The table was pulled from immuneACCESS by TCRdb, which kept in-frame rearrangements only. Such tables lose some clones; where checked, under half of the loss comes from unresolved V genes, and the rest has no known cause. This sample is represented by 35,000 to 45,000 clones; 85% to 90% of them were singletons. Clones ranked in the top ten supply around 0.5% of the sample.

The sequencing here drew on CD4+ T cells from peripheral blood mononuclear cells, taken in the first trimester of pregnancy. This sequence uses TRBV28 and TRBJ2-2; perhaps TRBD1 is the D gene, with 5 bases matching. The TCR originated in a female donor with multiple sclerosis, enrolled in a pregnancy study. At the DNA level, the sequence is TGTGCCAGCAGTTTCCATACAGGATACACCGGGGAGCTGTTTTTT. It codes for CASSFHTGYTGELFF.